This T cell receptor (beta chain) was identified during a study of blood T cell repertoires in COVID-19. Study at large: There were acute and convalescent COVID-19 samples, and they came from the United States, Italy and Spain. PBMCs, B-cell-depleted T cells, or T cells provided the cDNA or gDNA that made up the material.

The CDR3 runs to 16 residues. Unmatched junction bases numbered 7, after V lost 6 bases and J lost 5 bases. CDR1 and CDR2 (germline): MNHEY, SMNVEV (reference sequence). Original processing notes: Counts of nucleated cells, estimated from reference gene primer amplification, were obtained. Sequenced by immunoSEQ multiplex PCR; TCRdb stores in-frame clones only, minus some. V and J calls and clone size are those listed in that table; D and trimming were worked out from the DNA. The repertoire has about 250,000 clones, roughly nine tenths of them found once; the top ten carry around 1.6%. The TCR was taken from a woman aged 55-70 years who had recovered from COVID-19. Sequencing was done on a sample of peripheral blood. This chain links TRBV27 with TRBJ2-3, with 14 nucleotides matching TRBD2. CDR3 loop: CASSPRLAGGLDTQYF. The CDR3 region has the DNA TGTGCCAGCAGCCCTAGACTAGCGGGGGGGCTAGATACGCAGTATTTT.